The present T cell receptor (beta chain) was sequenced within a study of regulatory and conventional T cells in RAG deficiency. The study, taken as a whole, reports: Patient subsets had shorter CDR3s; Omenn Treg-Tconv overlap exceeded 90%.

Assay used: immunoSEQ multiplex PCR; TCRdb lists only in-frame clones, some missing. The repertoire holds 9,400 or so clones, with 89% as singletons. This clone was counted once. Antigen unknown. The sample carries other DNA sequences with the same CDR3. V was clipped by 7 bases and J by 5 bases; unmatched bases: 15. CDR3 length: 15 residues. The germline gives CDR1 SQVTM, CDR2 ANQGSEA. Genomic DNA came from blood regulatory T cells gated CD4+ CD25-high CD127-low. The sample also formed part of further work on regulatory T cells. This second study says: Amplification used 52 TRBV primers and 13 TRBJ primers.

This sequence was found in a human donor in good health. The V and J genes are TRBV29-1 and TRBJ2-5, with TRBD2 matching over 8 bases. Sequencing was carried out using Tregs sorted from blood. Here the CDR3 DNA reads TGCAGCGCCTCAGCCATCGGACGGGGGGGGGAGACCCAGTACTTC. Amino acid sequence: CSASAIGRGGETQYF.